This is a list of T cell receptor beta chains from one sample in a study of T cell responses to AZD1222 COVID-19 vaccine. Assay used: immunoSEQ multiplex PCR; TCRdb lists only in-frame clones, some missing. The sample records under 150,000 clones, approximately 90% being singletons. The sequenced sample was peripheral blood, obtained on day 0 of AZD1222 vaccination. The receptors here all came from an adult in good health. The CDR3 runs from the conserved cysteine through the conserved F or W. Fields, in order: clone size, D gene, J gene, CDR3 length, V gene, CDR3 DNA, CDR3 protein. The D gene is left open where the match is weak. Size values are once, few and many counts, or a class for expanded clones, and some rows have none.

NA TRBD1 TRBJ2-2 18 TRBV4-1 TGCGCCAGCAGCCAAGAGTTAGGGGACAGGGGGGACACCGGGGAGCTGTTTTTT CASSQELGDRGDTGELFF
NA TRBD1 TRBJ2-1 16 TRBV7-6 TGTGCCAGCAGCAACCGAGGACAGGTAACCTACAATGAGCAGTTCTTC CASSNRGQVTYNEQFF
NA NA TRBJ2-2 14 TRBV11-3 TGTGCCAGCAGCTCGGACCCCGACACCGGGGAGCTGTTTTTT CASSSDPDTGELFF
NA NA TRBJ1-2 14 TRBV11-2 TGTGCCAGCAGCCTAGGGGGTCGCTTTAATGGCTACACCTTC CASSLGGRFNGYTF
NA NA TRBJ2-7 14 TRBV18 TGTGCCAGCTCACCACCGTTTGGGGTCTACGAGCAGTACTTC CASSPPFGVYEQYF
NA TRBD1 TRBJ1-4 17 TRBV5-1 TGCGCCAGCAGCCCCTCTTCACAGGGGTCGGGTAATGAAAAACTGTTTTTT CASSPSSQGSGNEKLFF
few TRBD2 TRBJ2-2 17 TRBV4-2 TGTGCCAGCAGCCAAGAAACACCAGCGGGGTACACCGGGGAGCTGTTTTTT CASSQETPAGYTGELFF
NA NA TRBJ1-4 15 TRBV18 TGTGCCAGCTCTCCCGGGCCAGAGCCGAATGAAAAACTGTTTTTT CASSPGPEPNEKLFF
NA TRBD1 TRBJ1-2 13 TRBV30 TGTGCCTGGAGTGTACACAGGGGTTATGGCTACACCTTC CAWSVHRGYGYTF
NA NA TRBJ2-2 12 TRBV29-1 TGCGGACTGACAGCGAACACCGGGGAGCTGTTTTTT CGLTANTGELFF
NA TRBD2 TRBJ2-2 14 TRBV27 TGTGCCAGCAAACAGCGGGAGACTGCCGGGGAGCTGTTTTTT CASKQRETAGELFF
once NA TRBJ2-5 14 TRBV11-1 TGTGCCAGCAGGTCGCCGGGCTACCAAGAGACCCAGTACTTC CASRSPGYQETQYF
NA NA TRBJ1-3 13 TRBV3-1/TRBV3-2 TGTGCCAGCAGCCAAGAGACTGGAAACACCATATATTTT CASSQETGNTIYF
NA NA TRBJ1-2 13 TRBV12-3/TRBV12-4 TGTGCCAGCACCTTGGCAGGGATCTATGGCTACACCTTC CASTLAGIYGYTF